The subject of this entry is one T cell receptor (beta chain). The CDR3 consists of 15 residues. Germline CDR1 SGHRS, CDR2 YFSETQ. V lost 4 bases to trimming and J lost 7 bases; unmatched junction nucleotides: 8. This sample stems from a study of beta chain features in type 1 diabetes. The investigators reverse transcribed all of the isolated RNA, so they sequenced expressed TCRB transcripts. Clones were read by immunoSEQ multiplex PCR, and TCRdb kept only the in-frame ones, dropping some. This table holds around 500,000 clones, over 25% found once. The V and J genes are TRBV5-1 and TRBJ2-1; TRBD1 matches at 10 bases. The source material was naive CD4+ T cells from blood. This sequence was found in a man aged 18 to 29 in good health. CDR3 protein: CASSHKTGGRNEQFF. In DNA form, the CDR3 reads TGCGCCAGCAGCCACAAGACAGGGGGCCGGAATGAGCAGTTCTTC.